These T cell receptor beta chains were read from a single sample in a study of cytomegalovirus exposure and HLA in healthy donors. Data came from immunoSEQ multiplex PCR; TCRdb stores just in-frame clones and leaves some out. Of around 100,000 clones listed, 65% to 85% are singletons. Sequencing was performed on PBMCs. The receptors stem from a man aged 35-49 years in good health and CMV-seropositive. Both conserved end residues are part of each CDR3. Fields, in order: V gene, J gene, D gene, clone size, CDR3 DNA, CDR3 protein. D genes are given only for firm matches. Clone size is shown for a subset of rows, as once, few, many or a class of expanded clone.

>TRBV5-6|TRBJ2-2|.|.
TGTGCCAGCAGCTTGAGTTGGAAACTAGCGAACACCGGGGAGCTGTTTTTT
CASSLSWKLANTGELFF
>TRBV18|TRBJ2-1|TRBD2|.
TGTGCCAGCTCACCACCGACGCGGGGGATAACCTACAATGAGCAGTTCTTC
CASSPPTRGITYNEQFF
>TRBV15|TRBJ1-1|.|once
TGTGCCACCAGCAGAGATCTGGCGGGGGGCACTGAAGCTTTCTTT
CATSRDLAGGTEAFF
>TRBV30|TRBJ2-7|.|few
TGTGCCTGGAGTGTAGCCACGGGAAGGAACGAGCAGTACTTC
CAWSVATGRNEQYF
>TRBV11-2|TRBJ2-1|TRBD2|.
TGTGCCAGCAGCTCCCATGGCGGGAGCTCCTACAATGAGCAGTTCTTC
CASSSHGGSSYNEQFF
>TRBV9|TRBJ2-5|.|.
TGTGCCAGCAGCGTCTCAGGGGAGACCCAGTACTTC
CASSVSGETQYF
>TRBV11-2|TRBJ1-5|.|.
TGTGCCAGCAGCTCTCAGGTGGCGTCCCCCCAGCATTTT
CASSSQVASPQHF
>TRBV28|TRBJ2-1|.|.
TGTGCCAGCAGGCCCGGGAGCTCCTACAATGAGCAGTTCTTC
CASRPGSSYNEQFF
>TRBV10-1|TRBJ2-1|TRBD1|few
TGCGCCAGCAGTGCCGGGACAGGGAGGCTCAATGAGCAGTTCTTC
CASSAGTGRLNEQFF
>TRBV6-5|TRBJ2-7|.|.
TGTGCCAGCAGTTACTGGGCGGGGGCAGACGAGCAGTACTTC
CASSYWAGADEQYF
>TRBV5-5|TRBJ1-4|.|.
TGTGCCAGCAGCCGACAACCAACTAATGAAAAACTGTTTTTT
CASSRQPTNEKLFF
>TRBV4-1|TRBJ2-1|.|.
TGCGCCAGCAGCCATGATAACAATCCCGACAATGAGCAGTTCTTC
CASSHDNNPDNEQFF
>TRBV28|TRBJ1-4|.|few
TGTGCCAGCACCGATATTAGCCTTGCAACTAATGAAAAACTGTTTTTT
CASTDISLATNEKLFF
>TRBV14|TRBJ2-1|TRBD2|.
TGTGCCAGCAGCCGCCTGGGAGCGGGGGGTTACAATGAGCAGTTCTTC
CASSRLGAGGYNEQFF
>TRBV6-5|TRBJ2-3|.|few
TGTGCCAGCAGTTACTCGACGGGGTTGGGTACGCAGTATTTT
CASSYSTGLGTQYF
>TRBV19|TRBJ1-2|.|.
TGTGCCAGTAGTATCCAAGGGGCAGAAACCCCCTATGGCTACACCTTC
CASSIQGAETPYGYTF
>TRBV5-1|TRBJ1-1|.|.
TGCGCCAGCAGCTGGGGCAGCTTGAACACTGAAGCTTTCTTT
CASSWGSLNTEAFF
>TRBV28|TRBJ1-5|.|few
TGTGCCAGCAGTTTAACAGGAAAGCCCCAGCATTTT
CASSLTGKPQHF
>TRBV6-1|TRBJ1-2|.|.
TGTGCCAGCAGTGAAGCGCTTATAGGGGGCTATGGCTACACCTTC
CASSEALIGGYGYTF
>TRBV5-8|TRBJ1-2|TRBD1|.
TGTGCCAGCAGCTTGACTAAGACAGGGGGGGGCTACACCTTC
CASSLTKTGGGYTF
>TRBV29-1|TRBJ2-1|.|.
TGCAGCGTTGAAAGGACTGGCGTCGAGCAGTTCTTC
CSVERTGVEQFF
>TRBV6-4|TRBJ2-3|TRBD2|few
TGTGCCAGCAGTGCGGGACTAGCGGGAGATACGCAGTATTTT
CASSAGLAGDTQYF
>TRBV15|TRBJ2-7|.|.
TGTGCCACCAGCACCCGGAGGGGCATCTTGTACGAGCAGTACTTC
CATSTRRGILYEQYF
>TRBV7-8|TRBJ2-7|TRBD2|.
TGTGCCAGCAGCTACGGCGGGAGGCCCTACGAGCAGTACTTC
CASSYGGRPYEQYF
>TRBV11-2|TRBJ1-4|.|.
TGTGCCAGCAGCTTTAGGCAGGTCCTGTTTTTT
CASSFRQVLFF
>TRBV21-1|TRBJ1-2|.|.
TGTGCCAGCAGCAAAGGGGGCGGGGGGTCCCGTAACTATGGCTACACCTTC
CASSKGGGGSRNYGYTF
>TRBV11-1|TRBJ2-3|TRBD2|.
TGTGCCAGCAGCTTCCAGCGGGGGGCCCCCGTTACGCAGTATTTT
CASSFQRGAPVTQYF
>TRBV9|TRBJ1-2|TRBD1|.
TGTGCCAGCAGCTTTCACAGGGGCCCATATGGCTACACCTTC
CASSFHRGPYGYTF
>TRBV19|TRBJ2-1|TRBD1|.
TGTGCCAGTAGTCCCCTGGACAGGGTCTACAATGAGCAGTTCTTC
CASSPLDRVYNEQFF
>TRBV28|TRBJ1-4|.|.
TGTGCCAGCAGCCCACTACAGGGTGGTAATGAAAAACTGTTTTTT
CASSPLQGGNEKLFF
>TRBV6-1|TRBJ2-7|.|.
TGTGCCAGCATTATCGGCTACGAGCAGTACTTC
CASIIGYEQYF
>TRBV5-6|TRBJ1-1|.|.
TGTGCCAGCAGCTTGGGCCTTCCCTCAGCTGAAGCTTTCTTT
CASSLGLPSAEAFF
>TRBV6-5|TRBJ1-2|TRBD1|.
TGTGCCAGCAGAAAAAGACAGGGGGCTAACTATGGCTACACCTTC
CASRKRQGANYGYTF
>TRBV15|TRBJ1-2|TRBD1|.
TGTGCCACCAGCAGAGAACCAGGGGGCTATGGCTACACCTTC
CATSREPGGYGYTF
>TRBV7-3|TRBJ2-1|.|.
TGTGCCAGCAGCTTAATGGGTGCGGGGTACAATGAGCAGTTCTTC
CASSLMGAGYNEQFF
>TRBV27|TRBJ1-6|.|.
TGTGCCAGCAGTTTAAGCCCGGGACTAAATTCACCCCTCCACTTT
CASSLSPGLNSPLHF
>TRBV10-1|TRBJ2-1|TRBD1|.
TGCGCCAGCAGCCGGGACAGGGTCTCCTACAATGAGCAGTTCTTC
CASSRDRVSYNEQFF
>TRBV5-1|TRBJ1-1|TRBD1|.
TGCGCCAGCAGCTCGGACAGGGGATGGGTGAACACTGAAGCTTTCTTT
CASSSDRGWVNTEAFF
>TRBV12-5|TRBJ1-1|.|.
TGTGCTAGTGGTCCCTCCGTGAACACTGAAGCTTTCTTT
CASGPSVNTEAFF
>TRBV30|TRBJ2-1|TRBD2|.
TGTGCCTGGAGAGCTAGCGGTAACAATGAGCAGTTCTTC
CAWRASGNNEQFF
>TRBV7-9|TRBJ2-1|TRBD1|.
TGTGCCAGCACCTCCCGACAGGGAAGTTCCAATGAGCAGTTCTTC
CASTSRQGSSNEQFF
>TRBV28|TRBJ2-3|.|.
TGTGCCAGCAGTTTACAAGATACGCAGTATTTT
CASSLQDTQYF
>TRBV10-2|TRBJ1-3|.|.
TGCGCCAGCAGTGAGTCGCCGGGCTCTGGAAACACCATATATTTT
CASSESPGSGNTIYF
>TRBV19|TRBJ2-5|.|.
TGTGCCAGTAGTATACGCTACTTCCAGGGTCCCAGGGGAGAGACCCAGTACTTC
CASSIRYFQGPRGETQYF
>TRBV28|TRBJ2-7|.|few
TGTGCCAGCAGTCCGCCTAAGGGAGCGCTGGAGAACGAGCAGTACTTC
CASSPPKGALENEQYF